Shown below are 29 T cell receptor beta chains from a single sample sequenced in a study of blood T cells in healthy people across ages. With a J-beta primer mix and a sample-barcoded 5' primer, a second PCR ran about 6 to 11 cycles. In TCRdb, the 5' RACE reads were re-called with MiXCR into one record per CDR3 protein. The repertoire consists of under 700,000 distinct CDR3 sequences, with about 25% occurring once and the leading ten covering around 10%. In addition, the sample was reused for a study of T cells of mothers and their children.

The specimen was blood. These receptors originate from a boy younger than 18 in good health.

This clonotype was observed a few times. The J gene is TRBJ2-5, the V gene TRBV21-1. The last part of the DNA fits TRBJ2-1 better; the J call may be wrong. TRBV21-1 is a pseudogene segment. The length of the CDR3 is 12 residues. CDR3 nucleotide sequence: TGTGCCAGCAGCAACCGGCTCCTGGAGCAGTTCTTC. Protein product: CASSNRLLEQFF.

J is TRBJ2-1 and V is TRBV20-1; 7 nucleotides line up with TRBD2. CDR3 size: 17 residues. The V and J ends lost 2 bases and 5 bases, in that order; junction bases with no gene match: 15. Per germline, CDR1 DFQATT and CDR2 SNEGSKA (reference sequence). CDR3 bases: TGCAGTGCTAGATATTCTAGCGGAACTAATATGAACAATGAGCAGTTCTTC. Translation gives CSARYSSGTNMNNEQFF.

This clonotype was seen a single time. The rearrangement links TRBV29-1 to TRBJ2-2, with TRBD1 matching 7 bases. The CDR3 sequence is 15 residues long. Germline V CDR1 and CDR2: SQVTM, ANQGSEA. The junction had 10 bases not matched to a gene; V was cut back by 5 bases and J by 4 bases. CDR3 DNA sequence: TGCAGCGTTCGATACAGGGGAAAGGGCACCGGGGAGCTGTTTTTT. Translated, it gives CSVRYRGKGTGELFF.

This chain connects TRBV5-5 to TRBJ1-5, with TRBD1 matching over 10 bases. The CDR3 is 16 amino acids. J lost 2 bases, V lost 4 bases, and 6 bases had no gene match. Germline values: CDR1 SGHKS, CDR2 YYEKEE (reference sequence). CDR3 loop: CASSPGQGGGNQPQHF. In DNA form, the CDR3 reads TGTGCCAGCAGCCCTGGACAGGGGGGTGGCAATCAGCCCCAGCATTTT.

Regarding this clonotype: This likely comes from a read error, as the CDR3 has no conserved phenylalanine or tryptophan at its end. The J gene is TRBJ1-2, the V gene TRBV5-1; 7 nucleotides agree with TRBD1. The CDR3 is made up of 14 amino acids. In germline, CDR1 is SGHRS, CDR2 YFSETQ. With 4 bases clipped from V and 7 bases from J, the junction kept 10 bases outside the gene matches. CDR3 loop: CASSPLQGRPGYTL. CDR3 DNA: TGCGCCAGCAGCCCCCTACAGGGGCGGCCTGGCTACACCCTC.

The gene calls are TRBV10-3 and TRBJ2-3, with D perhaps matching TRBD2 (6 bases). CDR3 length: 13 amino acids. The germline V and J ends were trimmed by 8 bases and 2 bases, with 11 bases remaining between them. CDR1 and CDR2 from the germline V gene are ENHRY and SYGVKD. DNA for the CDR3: TGTGCCATCGGGGGGAAGTACACAGATACGCAGTATTTT. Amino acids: CAIGGKYTDTQYF.

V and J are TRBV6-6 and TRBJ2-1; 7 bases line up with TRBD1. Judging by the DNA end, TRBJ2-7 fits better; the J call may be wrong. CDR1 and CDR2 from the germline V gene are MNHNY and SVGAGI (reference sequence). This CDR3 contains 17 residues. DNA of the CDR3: TGTGCCAGCAGTTACTCTTCTGGTATGACAGGGTTGTACGAGCAGTACTTC. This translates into CASSYSSGMTGLYEQYF.

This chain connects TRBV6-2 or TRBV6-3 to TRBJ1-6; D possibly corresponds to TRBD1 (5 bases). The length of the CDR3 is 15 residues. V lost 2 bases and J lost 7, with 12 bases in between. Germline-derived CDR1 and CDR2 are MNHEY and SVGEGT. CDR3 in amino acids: CASSYPGPINSPLHF. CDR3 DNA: TGTGCCAGCAGTTACCCGGGACCGATAAATTCACCCCTCCACTTT.

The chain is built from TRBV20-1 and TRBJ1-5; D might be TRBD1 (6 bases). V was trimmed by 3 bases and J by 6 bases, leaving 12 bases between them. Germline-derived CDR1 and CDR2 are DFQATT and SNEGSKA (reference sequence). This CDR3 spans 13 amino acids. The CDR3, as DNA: TGCAGTGCTAGTTTAGGGGGGGGTCAGCCCCAGCATTTT. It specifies CSASLGGGQPQHF.

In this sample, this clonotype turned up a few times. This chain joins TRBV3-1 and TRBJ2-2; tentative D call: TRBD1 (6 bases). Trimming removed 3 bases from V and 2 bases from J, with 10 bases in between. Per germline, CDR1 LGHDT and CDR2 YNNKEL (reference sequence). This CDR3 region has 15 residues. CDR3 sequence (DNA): TGTGCCAGCAGCCACTCGGACAGAAACACCGGGGAGCTGTTTTTT. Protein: CASSHSDRNTGELFF.

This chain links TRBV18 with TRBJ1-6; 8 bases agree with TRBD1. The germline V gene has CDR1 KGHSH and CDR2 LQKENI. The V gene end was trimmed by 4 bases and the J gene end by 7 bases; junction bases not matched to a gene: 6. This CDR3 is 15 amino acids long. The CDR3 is CASSLTTGANSPLHF. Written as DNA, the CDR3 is TGTGCCAGCTCACTTACGACAGGGGCAAATTCACCCCTCCACTTT.

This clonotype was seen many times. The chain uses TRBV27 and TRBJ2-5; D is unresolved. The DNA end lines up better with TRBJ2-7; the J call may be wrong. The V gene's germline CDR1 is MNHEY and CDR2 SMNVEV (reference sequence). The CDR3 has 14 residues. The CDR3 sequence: CASSLSRQRIEQYF. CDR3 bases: TGTGCCAGCAGTTTATCCAGACAAAGGATCGAGCAGTACTTC.

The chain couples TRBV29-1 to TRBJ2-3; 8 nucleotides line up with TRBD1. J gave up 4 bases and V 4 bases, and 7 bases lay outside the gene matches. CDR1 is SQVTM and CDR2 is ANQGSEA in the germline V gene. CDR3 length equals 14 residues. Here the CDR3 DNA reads TGCAGCGTTGTGTCGGGGACAGGTCCAGATACGCAGTATTTT. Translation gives CSVVSGTGPDTQYF.

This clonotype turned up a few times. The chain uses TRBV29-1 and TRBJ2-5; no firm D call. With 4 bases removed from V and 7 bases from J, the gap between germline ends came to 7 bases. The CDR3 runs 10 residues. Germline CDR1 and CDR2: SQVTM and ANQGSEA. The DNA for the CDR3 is TGCAGCGTTGGTGATAGGACCCAGTACTTC. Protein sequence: CSVGDRTQYF.

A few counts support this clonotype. The CDR3 bases are TGTGCCAGCAGTGGGCGTGCACAAGAGACCCAGTACTTC. This translates into CASSGRAQETQYF. The chain links TRBV6-1 to TRBJ2-5; D is uncertain. The CDR3 runs 13 residues. V lost 4 bases, J lost 2 bases, and 8 bases lay in between. Per the germline V gene, CDR1 is MNHNS and CDR2 is SASEGT.

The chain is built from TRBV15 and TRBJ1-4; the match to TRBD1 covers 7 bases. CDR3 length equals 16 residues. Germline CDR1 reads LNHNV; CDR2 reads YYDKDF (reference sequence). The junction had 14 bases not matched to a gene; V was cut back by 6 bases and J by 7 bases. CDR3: CATSSRTGGIGEKLFF. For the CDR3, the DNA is TGTGCCACCAGTAGTCGGACAGGTGGCATTGGTGAAAAACTGTTTTTT.

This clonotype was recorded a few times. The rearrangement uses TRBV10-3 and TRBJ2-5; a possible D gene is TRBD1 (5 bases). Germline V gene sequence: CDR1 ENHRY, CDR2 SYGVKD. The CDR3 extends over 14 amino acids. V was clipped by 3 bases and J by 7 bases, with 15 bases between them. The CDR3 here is CAISDRAEWVTQYF. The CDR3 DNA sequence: TGTGCCATCAGTGACAGGGCTGAATGGGTGACCCAGTACTTC.

CDR3 amino acids: CSASQNRQVAYEQYF. DNA of the CDR3: TGCAGTGCTAGCCAAAATAGACAGGTGGCCTACGAGCAGTACTTC. The V and J genes are TRBV20-1 and TRBJ2-7; D might be TRBD1 (6 bases). CDR3 size: 15 residues. V gave up 3 bases and J gave up 2 bases, with 17 bases separating them. CDR1 and CDR2 (germline): DFQATT, SNEGSKA (reference sequence).

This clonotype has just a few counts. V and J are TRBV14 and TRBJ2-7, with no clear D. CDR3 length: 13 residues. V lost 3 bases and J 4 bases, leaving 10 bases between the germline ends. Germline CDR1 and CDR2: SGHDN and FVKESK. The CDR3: CASSHRYYYEQYF. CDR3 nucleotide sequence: TGTGCCAGCAGCCACCGGTACTATTACGAGCAGTACTTC. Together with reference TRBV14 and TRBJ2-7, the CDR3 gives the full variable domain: EAGVTQFPSHSVIEKGQTVTLRCDPISGHDNLYWYRRVMGKEIKFLLHFVKESKQDESGMPNNRFLAERTGGTYSTLKVQPAELEDSGVYFCASSHRYYYEQYFGPGTRLTVT.

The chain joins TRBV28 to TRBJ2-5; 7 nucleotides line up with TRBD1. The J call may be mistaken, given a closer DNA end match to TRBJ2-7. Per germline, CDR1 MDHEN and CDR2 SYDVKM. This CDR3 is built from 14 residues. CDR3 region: CASSEVQGRYEQYF. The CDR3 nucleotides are TGTGCCAGCAGTGAGGTACAGGGGCGATACGAGCAGTACTTC.

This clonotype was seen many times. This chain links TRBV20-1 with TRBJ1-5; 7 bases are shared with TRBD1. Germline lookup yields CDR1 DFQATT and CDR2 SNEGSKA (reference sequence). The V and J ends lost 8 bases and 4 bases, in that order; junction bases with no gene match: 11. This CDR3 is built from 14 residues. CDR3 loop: CSLPDRQGNQPQHF. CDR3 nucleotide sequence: TGCAGTCTCCCCGATCGACAGGGAAATCAGCCCCAGCATTTT.

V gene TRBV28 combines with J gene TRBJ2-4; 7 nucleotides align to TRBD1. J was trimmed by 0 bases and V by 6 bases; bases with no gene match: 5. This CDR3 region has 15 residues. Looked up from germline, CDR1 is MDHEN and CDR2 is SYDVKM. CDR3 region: CASSSGQVAKNIQYF. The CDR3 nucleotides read TGTGCCAGCAGCTCCGGACAGGTAGCCAAAAACATTCAGTACTTC.

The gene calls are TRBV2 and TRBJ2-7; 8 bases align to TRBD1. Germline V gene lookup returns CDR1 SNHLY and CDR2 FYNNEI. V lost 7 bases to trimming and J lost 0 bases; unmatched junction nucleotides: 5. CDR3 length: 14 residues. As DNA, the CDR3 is TGTGCCAGCAAGGAACAGGGGGGCTCCTACGAGCAGTACTTC. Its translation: CASKEQGGSYEQYF.

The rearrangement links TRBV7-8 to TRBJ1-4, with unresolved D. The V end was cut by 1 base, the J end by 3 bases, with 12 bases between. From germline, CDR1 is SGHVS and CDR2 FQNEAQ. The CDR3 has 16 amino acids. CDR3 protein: CASSLEFLNSNEKLFF. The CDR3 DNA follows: TGTGCCAGCAGCTTAGAATTCTTGAACTCTAATGAAAAACTGTTTTTT.

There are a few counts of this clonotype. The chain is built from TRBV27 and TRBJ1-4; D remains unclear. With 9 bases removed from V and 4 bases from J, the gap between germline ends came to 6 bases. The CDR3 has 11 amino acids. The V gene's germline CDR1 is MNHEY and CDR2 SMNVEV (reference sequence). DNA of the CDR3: TGTGCCAGTGCCTATAATGAAAAACTGTTTTTT. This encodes CASAYNEKLFF.

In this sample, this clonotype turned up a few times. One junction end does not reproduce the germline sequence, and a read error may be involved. CDR3 sequence reads: CAISGQGSLSYNGQFF. The CDR3 bases are TGTGCCATCAGTGGACAGGGGTCCCTCTCCTACAATGGGCAGTTCTTC. This chain connects TRBV10-3 to TRBJ2-1; 8 positions match TRBD1. Germline assignment: CDR1 ENHRY and CDR2 SYGVKD. The CDR3 totals 16 residues.

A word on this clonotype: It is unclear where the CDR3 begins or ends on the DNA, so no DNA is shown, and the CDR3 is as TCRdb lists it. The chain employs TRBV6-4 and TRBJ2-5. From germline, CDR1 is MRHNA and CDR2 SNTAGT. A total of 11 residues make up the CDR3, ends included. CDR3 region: CARPYGCEQFF.

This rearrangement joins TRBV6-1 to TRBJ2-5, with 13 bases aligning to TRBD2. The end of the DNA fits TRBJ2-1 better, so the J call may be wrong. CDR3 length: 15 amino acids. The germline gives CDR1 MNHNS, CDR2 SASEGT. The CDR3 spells CASSVWGLAGTVQFF. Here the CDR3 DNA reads TGTGCCAGCAGTGTCTGGGGACTAGCGGGGACTGTGCAGTTCTTC.

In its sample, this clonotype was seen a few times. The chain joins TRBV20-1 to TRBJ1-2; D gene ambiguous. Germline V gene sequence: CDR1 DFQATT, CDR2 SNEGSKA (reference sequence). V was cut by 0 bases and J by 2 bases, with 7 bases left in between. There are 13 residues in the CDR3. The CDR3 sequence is CSARDTWNYGYTF. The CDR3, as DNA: TGCAGTGCTAGAGATACTTGGAACTATGGCTACACCTTC.